This TCR beta chain came from a study of blood T cell repertoires in COVID-19. Overall study: Material from acute and convalescent COVID-19 was sourced from the United States, Italy and Spain.

Germline lookup yields CDR1 MDHEN and CDR2 SYDVKM. The CDR3 totals 16 residues. Unmatched junction bases numbered 5, after V lost 2 bases and J lost 7 bases. In the original workflow: Nucleated cell number was recorded as an estimate derived from reference gene primer amplification. Generated by immunoSEQ multiplex PCR, the TCRdb table keeps only in-frame clones and is missing some. Clone size and the V and J calls come from that table; the DNA yielded D and trimming. Of some 87,000 clones in the sample, under 80% were seen once. This chain connects TRBV28 to TRBJ2-2; 12 bases agree with TRBD2. The TCR was taken from an elderly woman with active or convalescent COVID-19. Sequencing was performed on peripheral blood. CDR3 sequence reads: CASSLGTSGGIGELFF. The CDR3 DNA sequence: TGTGCCAGCAGTTTAGGTACTAGCGGGGGGATCGGGGAGCTGTTTTTT.